The 3 T cell receptor beta chains below all came from one sample that was sequenced in a study of control samples from healthy donors and cancer patients (dated by TCRdb to 2020 to 2022). Receptor libraries were prepared by the immunoSEQ multiplex PCR assay. Entries here come from immuneACCESS through TCRdb and include only in-frame sequences with V and J called. Some clones fail to appear in such tables; in the studies checked, an unresolved V gene covers under half of the shortfall, and the cause of the remainder is unknown. Present in this sample are 350,000 to 450,000 clones, 80% to 95% of which were seen just once. The biggest ten clones account for about 6.3% of the sample. The specimen was PBMCs. The receptors were sampled from a man between 40 and 49 years old with head and neck cancer.

V usage is TRBV19 and J usage is TRBJ2-5, with D tentatively TRBD1 (6 bases). V shed 6 bases and J shed 5 bases, with 7 bases lying between them. Germline assignment: CDR1 LNHDA and CDR2 SQIVND (reference sequence). The CDR3 contains 11 residues. The CDR3 sequence is CASRQGETQYF. DNA for the CDR3: TGTGCCAGTAGGCAGGGGGAGACCCAGTACTTC. Combining the CDR3 with reference TRBV19 and TRBJ2-5 gives the whole variable domain DGGITQSPKYLFRKEGQNVTLSCEQNLNHDAMYWYRQDPGQGLRLIYYSQIVNDFQKGDIAEGYSVSREKKESFPLTVTSAQKNPTAFYLCASRQGETQYFGPGTRLLVL.

The V call is TRBV5-1, the J call TRBJ2-3; TRBD1 matches at 9 bases. This CDR3 region has 16 residues. The V and J ends lost 2 bases and 2 bases, in that order; junction bases with no gene match: 6. Germline-derived CDR1 and CDR2 are SGHRS and YFSETQ. Written as DNA, the CDR3 is TGCGCCAGCAGCTTTGGGGGACAGGGCCACACAGATACGCAGTATTTT. Translation gives CASSFGGQGHTDTQYF.

The J gene is TRBJ2-7, the V gene TRBV10-3; the match to TRBD2 covers 11 bases. From germline, CDR1 is ENHRY and CDR2 SYGVKD. J was trimmed by 1 base and V by 6 bases; bases with no gene match: 5. This CDR3 is 15 amino acids long. The DNA for the CDR3 is TGTGCCATCAGCGCAACTAGCGGGAGTTCCTACGAGCAGTACTTC. This gives the protein CAISATSGSSYEQYF.